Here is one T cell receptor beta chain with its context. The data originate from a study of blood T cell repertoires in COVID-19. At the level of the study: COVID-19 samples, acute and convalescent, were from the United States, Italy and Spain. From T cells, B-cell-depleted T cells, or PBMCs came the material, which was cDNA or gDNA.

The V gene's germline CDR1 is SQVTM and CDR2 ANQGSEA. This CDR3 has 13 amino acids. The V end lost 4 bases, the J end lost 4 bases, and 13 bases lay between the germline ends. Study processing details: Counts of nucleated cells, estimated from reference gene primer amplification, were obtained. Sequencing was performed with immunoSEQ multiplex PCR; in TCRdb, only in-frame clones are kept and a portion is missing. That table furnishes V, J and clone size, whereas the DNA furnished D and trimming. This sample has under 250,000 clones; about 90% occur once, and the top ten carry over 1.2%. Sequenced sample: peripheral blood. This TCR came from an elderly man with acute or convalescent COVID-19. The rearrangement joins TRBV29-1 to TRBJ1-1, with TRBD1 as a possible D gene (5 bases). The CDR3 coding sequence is TGCAGCGTTGTCGTCGGGAGGGGCACTGAAGCTTTCTTT. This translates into CSVVVGRGTEAFF.